This T cell receptor beta chain derives from a study of blood T cell repertoires in COVID-19. TCRdb's copy holds only in-frame clones and misses some; the assay was immunoSEQ multiplex PCR. The sample shows just under 350,000 clones, about nine tenths of them seen only once. This TCR was recovered from a woman in her 70s with COVID-19, enrolled during active disease. The sequenced sample was peripheral blood.

CDR3 bases: TGCGCCAGCAGTCCGGGACAGGGGAGAGTCTACGAGCAGTACTTC. Translation gives CASSPGQGRVYEQYF. The chain couples TRBV5-1 to TRBJ2-7, with TRBD1 matching 10 bases. V lost 5 bases, J lost 3 bases, and 8 bases stayed unmatched. CDR1 and CDR2 from the germline V gene are SGHRS and YFSETQ. The length of the CDR3 is 15 residues.